The 8 T cell receptor beta chains below all came from one sample that was sequenced in a study of cytomegalovirus exposure and HLA in healthy donors. Assay used: immunoSEQ multiplex PCR; TCRdb lists only in-frame clones, some missing. The sample has 150,000 to 200,000 clones; roughly 84% are singletons. Material: PBMCs. The receptors come from a man between 18 and 35 years old in good health and CMV-seropositive.

This clone was counted once. This chain uses TRBV6-1 with TRBJ2-5, with 9 bases that match TRBD1. Germline lookup yields CDR1 MNHNS and CDR2 SASEGT. J was trimmed by 4 bases and V by 11 bases; bases with no gene match: 11. The CDR3 consists of 14 residues. CDR3 in amino acids: CAGSTGQGGETQYF. DNA of the CDR3: TGTGCCGGTTCCACGGGACAGGGAGGAGAGACCCAGTACTTC.

The gene calls are TRBV6-5 and TRBJ1-5; 7 bases align to TRBD1. The junction had 4 bases not matched to a gene; V was cut back by 0 bases and J by 2 bases. Germline assignment: CDR1 MNHEY and CDR2 SVGAGI. CDR3 length equals 16 residues. The CDR3 spells CASSYSSTGGNQPQHF. The CDR3 DNA reads TGTGCCAGCAGTTACTCCTCCACAGGGGGCAATCAGCCCCAGCATTTT.

Worth noting for this clone: The sample holds other DNA sequences that translate to the same CDR3. The V call is TRBV20-1, the J call TRBJ2-1; the D is unclear. Germline assignment: CDR1 DFQATT and CDR2 SNEGSKA (reference sequence). V was pared by 4 bases and J by 4 bases, with 2 bases between. CDR3 length equals 10 residues. The CDR3 DNA reads TGCAGTGCTACGTACAATGAGCAGTTCTTC. Translated, it gives CSATYNEQFF.

J is TRBJ2-6 and V is TRBV6-1; no reliable D call. The V end was cut by 1 base, the J end by 2 bases, with 6 bases between. Germline V gene sequence: CDR1 MNHNS, CDR2 SASEGT. CDR3 length equals 15 residues. As DNA, the CDR3 is TGTGCCAGCAGTGAAGATGCGGCTGGGGCCAACGTCCTGACTTTC. The encoded protein is CASSEDAAGANVLTF.

The chain combines TRBV5-4 with TRBJ2-5; D call uncertain. The CDR3 has 13 residues. Per the germline V gene, CDR1 is SGHNT and CDR2 is YYREEE (reference sequence). V was trimmed by 3 bases and J by 2 bases, leaving 8 bases between them. CDR3 protein: CASSSSNQETQYF. The CDR3 bases are TGTGCCAGCAGCTCGTCTAATCAAGAGACCCAGTACTTC.

This clone appeared a few times. The V and J genes are TRBV6-5 and TRBJ2-7, with 9 bases lining up with TRBD1. Germline V CDR1 and CDR2: MNHEY, SVGAGI. CDR3 size: 16 residues. V gave up 0 bases and J gave up 5 bases; unmatched junction bases: 8. The CDR3 DNA reads as TGTGCCAGCAGTTACTCCGGGACAGGGACGATCCACGAGCAGTACTTC. As protein: CASSYSGTGTIHEQYF.

The chain recombines TRBV2 with TRBJ1-2; TRBD1 agrees at 10 bases. CDR1 is SNHLY, CDR2 FYNNEI, per germline. The CDR3 spans 15 residues. The V segment lost 6 bases and the J segment 8 bases; nucleotides outside the gene matches: 12. CDR3 coding DNA: TGTGCCAGCAGGGGGGTGGGACAGGGGACTCGGGGCTACACCTTC. As protein: CASRGVGQGTRGYTF.

This chain joins TRBV4-1 and TRBJ2-1; TRBD2 matches 10 bases. The CDR3 runs 16 residues. Germline lookup yields CDR1 MGHRA and CDR2 YSYEKL. The trim removed 5 bases at V and 6 bases at J, leaving 10 bases unmatched. The CDR3 reads CASSFLAGVGFNEQFF. DNA of the CDR3: TGCGCCAGCAGCTTTCTAGCGGGAGTGGGTTTCAATGAGCAGTTCTTC.